The 22 T cell receptor beta chains reported below all come from one sample, sequenced in a study of spatial heterogeneity in lung cancer. TCRdb re-called the 5' RACE reads through MiXCR, storing one row per CDR3 protein. The sample has about 50,000 distinct CDR3 sequences, around 6.7% seen once. Noted time point: blood at routine non-recurrence follow-up after resection. Unsorted whole RNA samples from tumor, nontumor lung or frozen PBMC were sequenced. The specimen was PBMCs, collected at follow-up. The receptors come from a female donor with early-stage non-small cell lung cancer.

This clonotype was found many times. J is TRBJ2-5 and V is TRBV2; D is undetermined. The CDR3 is made up of 13 amino acids. CDR1 SNHLY and CDR2 FYNNEI come from the germline V gene. Trimming took off 4 bases at V and 2 bases at J, with 8 bases between the two ends. CDR3 protein: CASSGSAQETQYF. Here the CDR3 DNA reads TGTGCCAGCAGTGGATCCGCACAAGAGACCCAGTACTTC.

The chain joins TRBV7-9 to TRBJ2-1; D is possibly TRBD1 (5 bases). Germline-derived CDR1 and CDR2 are SEHNR and FQNEAQ (reference sequence). The CDR3 sequence is 20 residues long. Trimming removed 4 bases at V and 0 bases at J, with 25 bases between. In DNA form, the CDR3 reads TGTGCCAGCAGCTCTCCCAGGGTCCGACCCACCACCAGCTCCTACAATGAGCAGTTCTTC. Amino acid sequence: CASSSPRVRPTTSSYNEQFF. Full variable domain (outside the CDR3, taken from reference TRBV7-9 and TRBJ2-1): DTGVSQNPRHKITKRGQNVTFRCDPISEHNRLYWYRQTLGQGPEFLTYFQNEAQLEKSRLLSDRFSAERPKGSFSTLEIQRTEQGDSAMYLCASSSPRVRPTTSSYNEQFFGPGTRLTVL.

The chain combines TRBV20-1 with TRBJ2-3, with TRBD1 matching over 7 bases. The CDR3 spans 15 residues. Germline V gene lookup returns CDR1 DFQATT and CDR2 SNEGSKA (reference sequence). Unmatched junction bases numbered 14, after V lost 5 bases and J lost 6 bases. The CDR3 protein is CSARVGQTVFDTQYF. For the CDR3, the DNA is TGCAGTGCTCGTGTGGGACAGACTGTGTTCGATACGCAGTATTTT.

This clonotype appeared many times. The V gene is TRBV2, the J gene TRBJ2-5, with D perhaps TRBD1 or TRBD2 (5 bases each). CDR1 SNHLY and CDR2 FYNNEI come from the germline V gene. CDR3 length: 15 residues. The ends were cut back, 6 bases at V and 5 bases at J, with 19 bases in the middle. The CDR3 region has the DNA TGTGCCAGCAGGGATCGGACAAGTGGGGAGGAGACCCAGTACTTC. This encodes CASRDRTSGEETQYF.

This clonotype was seen more than once but under ten times. The V call is TRBV20-1, the J call TRBJ2-3; either TRBD1 or TRBD2 may supply D (6 bases each). Germline values: CDR1 DFQATT, CDR2 SNEGSKA (reference sequence). This CDR3 comprises 12 residues. The V end lost 6 bases, the J end lost 4 bases, and 11 bases lay between the germline ends. The CDR3 DNA reads as TGCAGTGCCCCCGGGGGCGCAGATACGCAGTATTTT. Translating gives CSAPGGADTQYF.

The chain joins TRBV7-2 to TRBJ2-1; 9 bases align to TRBD2. V trimming: 1 base; J trimming: 5 bases; junction bases outside the gene matches: 3. The germline CDR1 and CDR2 sequences are SGHTA and FQGNSA. This CDR3 spans 15 amino acids. The CDR3 DNA sequence: TGTGCCAGCAGCTTAGGGCTAGCGGGGAACAATGAGCAGTTCTTC. Translating it yields CASSLGLAGNNEQFF.

This clonotype was detected many times. The gene calls are TRBV28 and TRBJ2-7; possible D gene TRBD2, 6 bases. V lost 3 bases to trimming and J lost 1 base, with 16 bases between them. CDR3 size: 16 residues. CDR1 and CDR2 (germline): MDHEN, SYDVKM. The CDR3 sequence is CASSFTWTMPSYEQYF. CDR3 sequence (DNA): TGTGCCAGCAGTTTCACGTGGACTATGCCATCCTACGAGCAGTACTTC.

This clonotype was observed at least ten times. The chain carries TRBV20-1 and TRBJ2-3; 7 bases are a match to TRBD1. Germline values: CDR1 DFQATT, CDR2 SNEGSKA (reference sequence). The length of the CDR3 is 12 residues. V was pared by 3 bases and J by 4 bases, with 1 base of the junction left unmatched. Here the CDR3 DNA reads TGCAGTGCTAGCGGACAGGCAGATACGCAGTATTTT. Its protein is CSASGQADTQYF.

The chain carries TRBV5-1 and TRBJ1-2; D is perhaps TRBD1 (6 bases). The CDR3 is made up of 13 amino acids. V was cut by 3 bases and J by 5 bases, with 11 bases left in between. Germline lookup yields CDR1 SGHRS and CDR2 YFSETQ. As DNA, the CDR3 is TGCGCCAGCAGCTCACAGGGATCGTATGGCTACACCTTC. Encoded protein: CASSSQGSYGYTF.

This clonotype was seen repeatedly, ten times or more. DNA for the CDR3: TGTGCCAGCTCGGACAGGGGATATCAGCCCCAGCATTTT. Translating gives CASSDRGYQPQHF. V usage is TRBV6-6 and J usage is TRBJ1-5, with 9 bases fitting TRBD1. Germline V gene lookup returns CDR1 MNHNY and CDR2 SVGAGI (reference sequence). This CDR3 has 13 amino acids. Unmatched junction bases numbered 4, after V lost 8 bases and J lost 5 bases.

In its sample, this clonotype was seen many times. The V and J genes are TRBV4-3 and TRBJ1-5; D call uncertain. Trimming cost V 0 bases and J 2 bases, with 8 bases left between them. Germline V gives CDR1 LGHNA, CDR2 YSLEER. There are 15 residues in the CDR3. CDR3 loop: CASSQDAKGNQPQHF. The CDR3 bases are TGCGCCAGCAGCCAAGATGCGAAAGGCAATCAGCCCCAGCATTTT.

This clonotype was counted ten times or more. This sequence joins TRBV18 and TRBJ1-2, with D maybe TRBD1 (5 bases). CDR1 KGHSH and CDR2 LQKENI come from the germline V gene. The CDR3 has 15 amino acids. The germline V and J ends were trimmed by 2 bases and 2 bases, with 12 bases remaining between them. The CDR3 DNA follows: TGTGCCAGCTCACCATCTCAGGGACCAAACTATGGCTACACCTTC. This codes for CASSPSQGPNYGYTF. Variable domain in full (rest from reference TRBV18 and TRBJ1-2): NAGVMQNPRHLVRRRGQEARLRCSPMKGHSHVYWYRQLPEEGLKFMVYLQKENIIDESGMPKERFSAEFPKEGPSILRIQQVVRGDSAAYFCASSPSQGPNYGYTFGSGTRLTVV.

This clonotype has at least ten counts. The chain couples TRBV20-1 to TRBJ1-1; possibly TRBD1 for D (6 bases). Germline CDR1 DFQATT, CDR2 SNEGSKA (reference sequence). V gave up 0 bases and J gave up 7 bases, with 18 bases separating them. The CDR3 has 15 residues. The CDR3 protein is CSARDPVGGPHEAFF. In nucleotides, the CDR3 is TGCAGTGCTAGAGATCCGGTTGGGGGGCCGCATGAAGCTTTCTTT.

The chain employs TRBV18 and TRBJ1-1, with a possible D match to TRBD1 (6 bases). Trimming pared 4 bases from V and 4 bases from J, leaving 19 bases between. Germline V gene lookup returns CDR1 KGHSH and CDR2 LQKENI. This CDR3 has 16 amino acids. As DNA, the CDR3 is TGTGCCAGCTCACAAGCCACGGGGGCTATGACCACTGAAGCTTTCTTT. Translation: CASSQATGAMTTEAFF. Full variable domain (remainder filled in from reference TRBV18 and TRBJ1-1): NAGVMQNPRHLVRRRGQEARLRCSPMKGHSHVYWYRQLPEEGLKFMVYLQKENIIDESGMPKERFSAEFPKEGPSILRIQQVVRGDSAAYFCASSQATGAMTTEAFFGQGTRLTVV.

This clonotype was counted ten times or more. The rearrangement joins TRBV12-3 or TRBV12-4 to TRBJ2-3, with unresolved D. The CDR3 spans 14 residues. Trimming stripped 4 bases from V and 0 bases from J, with 8 bases between. The CDR3 here is CASSSGVSTDTQYF. In DNA form, the CDR3 reads TGTGCCAGCAGTTCCGGTGTAAGCACAGATACGCAGTATTTT.

The chain is built from TRBV18 and TRBJ2-1, with D uncertain. V gave up 0 bases and J gave up 3 bases, with 6 bases separating them. The germline V gene encodes CDR1 KGHSH and CDR2 LQKENI. CDR3 length: 14 amino acids. The CDR3 DNA follows: TGTGCCAGCTCACCACCGGTCCTCTACAATGAGCAGTTCTTC. It specifies CASSPPVLYNEQFF.

This clonotype was detected only a few times. The CDR3 DNA reads TGTGCCAGCAGCCAACGGACGGGCTACACCTTC. Translated: CASSQRTGYTF. The chain carries TRBV6-2 or TRBV6-3 and TRBJ1-2; no definite D call. The germline V gene has CDR1 MNHEY and CDR2 SVGEGT. V was trimmed by 6 bases and J by 8 bases, leaving 10 bases between them. This CDR3 is 11 amino acids long.

This clonotype was found many times. The chain recombines TRBV9 with TRBJ2-3; D is unclear. This CDR3 comprises 13 residues. Trimming shortened V by 0 bases and J by 9 bases, and 11 bases separated the two germline ends. Germline V gene data show CDR1 as SGDLS and CDR2 as YYNGEE. In DNA, the CDR3 is TGTGCCAGCAGCGTAGTGAAAGGTAACACGCAGTATTTT. It is translated as CASSVVKGNTQYF. The full variable domain, completed using reference TRBV9 and TRBJ2-3, is DSGVTQTPKHLITATGQRVTLRCSPRSGDLSVYWYQQSLDQGLQFLIQYYNGEERAKGNILERFSAQQFPDLHSELNLSSLELGDSALYFCASSVVKGNTQYFGPGTRLTVL.

This clonotype was found many times. V usage is TRBV7-9 and J usage is TRBJ2-4, with D possibly called TRBD1 or TRBD2 (5 bases each). This CDR3 spans 15 amino acids. The germline V gene encodes CDR1 SEHNR and CDR2 FQNEAQ (reference sequence). V lost 0 bases and J 2 bases, leaving 8 bases between the germline ends. The CDR3 DNA reads as TGTGCCAGCAGCTTAGCGGGGGTAACCAAAAACATTCAGTACTTC. This translates into CASSLAGVTKNIQYF.

CDR3 bases: TGTGCCAGCAGTTTTGGCGGATTCTACGAGCAGTACTTC. It codes for CASSFGGFYEQYF. V usage is TRBV27 and J usage is TRBJ2-7; D is uncertain. There are 13 residues in the CDR3. The germline gives CDR1 MNHEY, CDR2 SMNVEV (reference sequence). V lost 3 bases and J 3 bases, leaving 9 bases between the germline ends.

The chain recombines TRBV6-5 with TRBJ2-1; D may be TRBD1 (6 bases). Trimming took off 6 bases at V and 8 bases at J, with 14 bases between the two ends. The germline V gene encodes CDR1 MNHEY and CDR2 SVGAGI. This CDR3 region has 13 residues. CDR3 sequence: CASRGQQLYEQFF. Here the CDR3 DNA reads TGTGCCAGCAGGGGACAACAGCTTTATGAGCAGTTCTTC.

This clonotype was seen at least ten times. The chain employs TRBV19 and TRBJ2-1; TRBD2 is a possible D gene (6 bases). The CDR3 has 12 residues. The V end was cut by 7 bases, the J end by 9 bases, with 13 bases between. The germline CDR1 and CDR2 sequences are LNHDA and SQIVND (reference sequence). This CDR3 reads CASKSGVREQFF. In nucleotides, the CDR3 is TGTGCCAGTAAGTCGGGGGTTCGTGAGCAGTTCTTC.